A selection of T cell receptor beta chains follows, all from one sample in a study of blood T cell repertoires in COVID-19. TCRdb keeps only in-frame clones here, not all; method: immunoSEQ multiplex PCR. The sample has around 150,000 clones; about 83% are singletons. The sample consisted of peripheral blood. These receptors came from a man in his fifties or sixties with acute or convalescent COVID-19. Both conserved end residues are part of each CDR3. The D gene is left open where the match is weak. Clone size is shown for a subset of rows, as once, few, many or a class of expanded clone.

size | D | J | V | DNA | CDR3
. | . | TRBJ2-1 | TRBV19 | TGTGCCAGTAGTTTCGCTAGGGGGGAGCAGTTCTTC | CASSFARGEQFF
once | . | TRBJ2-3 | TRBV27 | TGTGCCAGCAGTTTAGGGCTAAGCACAGATACGCAGTATTTT | CASSLGLSTDTQYF
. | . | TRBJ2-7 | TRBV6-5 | TGTGCCAGCAGAACCCCCGGGACAATCTCCTACGAGCAGTACTTC | CASRTPGTISYEQYF
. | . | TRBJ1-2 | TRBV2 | TGTGCCAGCAGTGAAGTGGGCGTCTTGAGTGGCTACACCTTC | CASSEVGVLSGYTF
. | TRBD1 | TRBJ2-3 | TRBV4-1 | TGCGCCAGCAGCCAAGCCCTCACAGGGGCGGGCACAGATACGCAGTATTTT | CASSQALTGAGTDTQYF
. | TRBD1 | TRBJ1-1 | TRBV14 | TGTGCCAGCAGCCAACGACAGGGAAGGGTGGGCACTGAAGCTTTCTTT | CASSQRQGRVGTEAFF
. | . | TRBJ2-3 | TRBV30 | TGTGCCTGGAGTGTACTTGATAGCACAGATACGCAGTATTTT | CAWSVLDSTDTQYF
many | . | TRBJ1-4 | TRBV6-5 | TGTGCCAGCAGTCCAGGGGACCCCCATGAAAAACTGTTTTTT | CASSPGDPHEKLFF
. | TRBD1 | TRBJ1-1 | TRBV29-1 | TGCAGCGTTGAAGACAGACAGGGGAACACTGAAGCTTTCTTT | CSVEDRQGNTEAFF
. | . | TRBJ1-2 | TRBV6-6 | TGTGCCAGCAGTGCGAGTGGGCCTAACTATGGCTACACCTTC | CASSASGPNYGYTF
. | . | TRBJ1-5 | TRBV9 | TGTGCCAGCAGCGCCGGTCAGGACATTCACAATCAGCCCCAGCATTTT | CASSAGQDIHNQPQHF
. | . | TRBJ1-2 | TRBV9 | TGTGCCAGCAGCGTAGAAGGGGACTATGGCTACACCTTC | CASSVEGDYGYTF
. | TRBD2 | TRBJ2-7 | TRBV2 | TGTGCCAGCAGTGATCGGATAGCGGGGAACTACGAGCAGTACTTC | CASSDRIAGNYEQYF
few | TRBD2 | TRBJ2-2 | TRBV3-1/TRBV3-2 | TGTGCCAGCAGCCCCCGGCTAGCGGTGGCCGGGGAGCTGTTTTTT | CASSPRLAVAGELFF
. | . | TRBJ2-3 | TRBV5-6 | TGTGCCAGCAGCTTTGGAGAAAGCACAGATACGCAGTATTTT | CASSFGESTDTQYF
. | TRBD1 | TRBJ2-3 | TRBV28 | TGTGCCAGCAGTTTCTCGGGACAGGGGGTTGATACGCAGTATTTT | CASSFSGQGVDTQYF
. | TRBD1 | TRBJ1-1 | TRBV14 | TGTGCCAGCAGCCAAGCTGCAGGGGGCCGAACTGAAGCTTTCTTT | CASSQAAGGRTEAFF
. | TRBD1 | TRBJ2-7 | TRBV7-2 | TGTGCCAGCAGCTTCGACAGGGGGTACGAGCAGTACTTC | CASSFDRGYEQYF
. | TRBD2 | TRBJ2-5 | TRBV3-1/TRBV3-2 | TGTGCCAGCAGCCCTCGGACTAGCGGGGTCCTCCAAGAGACCCAGTACTTC | CASSPRTSGVLQETQYF
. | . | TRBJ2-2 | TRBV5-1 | TGCGCCAGCAGCCCCGGTGCAGCGACCGGGGAGCTGTTTTTT | CASSPGAATGELFF
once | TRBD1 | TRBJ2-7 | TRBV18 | TGTGCCAGCTCAACGGGACAGGGGTCCTACGAGCAGTACTTC | CASSTGQGSYEQYF
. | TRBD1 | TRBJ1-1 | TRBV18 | TGTGCCAGCTCGCAGACAGGGCTCACTGAAGCTTTCTTT | CASSQTGLTEAFF
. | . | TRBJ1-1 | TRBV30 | TGTGCCTGGATGGGCCTGAACACTGAAGCTTTCTTT | CAWMGLNTEAFF
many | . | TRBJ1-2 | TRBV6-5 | TGTGCCAGCAGTTCCGGACAACGTGGCTACACCTTC | CASSSGQRGYTF
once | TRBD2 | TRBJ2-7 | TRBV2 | TGTGCCAGCAATCGCGGGGGTTCCTACGAGCAGTACTTC | CASNRGGSYEQYF
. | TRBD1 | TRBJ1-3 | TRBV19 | TGTGCCAGTAGCACAACGACAGGGCCGGGAAACACCATATATTTT | CASSTTTGPGNTIYF
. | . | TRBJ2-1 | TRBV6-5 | TGTGCCAGCAGTTATTCGGGGGACTCCTACAATGAGCAGTTCTTC | CASSYSGDSYNEQFF
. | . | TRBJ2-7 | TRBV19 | TGTGCCAGTAGTATAGCGGCGGGGACCTACGAGCAGTACTTC | CASSIAAGTYEQYF
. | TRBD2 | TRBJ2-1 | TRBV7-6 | TGTGCCAGCAGCTTAGCTCCTAGCGGGGGCTATGAGCAGTTCTTC | CASSLAPSGGYEQFF
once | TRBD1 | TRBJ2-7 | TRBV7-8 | TGTGCCAGCAGCTTAGTAGGATCCGGGACAGGCTCCTACGAGCAGTACTTC | CASSLVGSGTGSYEQYF
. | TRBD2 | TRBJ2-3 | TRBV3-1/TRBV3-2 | TGTGCCAGCAGCCTAGGACTAGCGGGGTTCGCAGATACGCAGTATTTT | CASSLGLAGFADTQYF
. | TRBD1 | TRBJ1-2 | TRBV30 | TGTGCCTGGAGTGGGAGCCCGACAGGGACCTATGGCTACACCTTC | CAWSGSPTGTYGYTF
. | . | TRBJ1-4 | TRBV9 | TGTGCCAGCAGCGTAGGTCCGGGGTCGACTAATGAAAAACTGTTTTTT | CASSVGPGSTNEKLFF
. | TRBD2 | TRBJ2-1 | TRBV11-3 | TGTGCCAGCAGCTTATGGACTAGCGGGGGGGCCGGTGAGCAGTTCTTC | CASSLWTSGGAGEQFF
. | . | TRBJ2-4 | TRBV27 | TGTGCCAGCAGTTCCTTGACAGTGACAGCCAAAAACATTCAGTACTTC | CASSSLTVTAKNIQYF
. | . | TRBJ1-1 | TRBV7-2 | TGTGCCAGCAGCTTATCGGTTGACACTGAAGCTTTCTTT | CASSLSVDTEAFF
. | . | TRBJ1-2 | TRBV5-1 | TGCGCCAGCAGCTTGTCTGGAGGCGGCTACACCTTC | CASSLSGGGYTF
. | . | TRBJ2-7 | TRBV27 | TGTGCCAGCAGTTTCCGTTCCCCCCTCTACGAGCAGTACTTC | CASSFRSPLYEQYF
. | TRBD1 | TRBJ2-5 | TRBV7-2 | TGTGCCAGCAGCTCAGACAGGGGTTTGGAGACCCAGTACTTC | CASSSDRGLETQYF
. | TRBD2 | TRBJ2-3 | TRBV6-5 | TGTGCCAGCAGCCCGCGGGGGGGGGCCATAGATACGCAGTATTTT | CASSPRGGAIDTQYF
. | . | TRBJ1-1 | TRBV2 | TGTGCCAGCAGTGATCTAGGACAAACTGAAGCTTTCTTT | CASSDLGQTEAFF
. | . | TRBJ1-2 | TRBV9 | TGTGCCAGCAGCCCTGCCCCAGGGGACTATGGCTACACCTTC | CASSPAPGDYGYTF
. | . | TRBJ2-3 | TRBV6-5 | TGTGCCAGCAGACTAGGACAGTTTTCAGATACGCAGTATTTT | CASRLGQFSDTQYF
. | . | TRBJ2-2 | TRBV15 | TGTGCCACCAGCGCGCCAGGCGTAGGGGCCGGGGAGCTGTTTTTT | CATSAPGVGAGELFF
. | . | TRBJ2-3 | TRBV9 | TGTGCCAGCAGCGTAGCTTTCGGGCGGGGCATCACAGATACGCAGTATTTT | CASSVAFGRGITDTQYF
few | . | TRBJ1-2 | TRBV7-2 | TGTGCCAGCAGCTTAGCGCTCACAGGGAATGGCTACACCTTC | CASSLALTGNGYTF
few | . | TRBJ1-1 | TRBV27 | TGTGCCAGCAGTACCCTACGAGGTTATAACACTGAAGCTTTCTTT | CASSTLRGYNTEAFF
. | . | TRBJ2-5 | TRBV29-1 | TGCAGCGTTGAAAGTGGCCTCCAAGAGACCCAGTACTTC | CSVESGLQETQYF
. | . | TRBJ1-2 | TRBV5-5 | TGTGCCAGCAGCTTACGTCCCGGGGTCGGCTACACCTTC | CASSLRPGVGYTF
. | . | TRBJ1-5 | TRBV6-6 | TGTGCCAGCACCCCACAAGTTCTCCGCGGTCAGCCCCAGCATTTT | CASTPQVLRGQPQHF
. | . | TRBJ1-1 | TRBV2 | TGTGCCAGCAGTGAATACAGGGTAGGAACTGAAGCTTTCTTT | CASSEYRVGTEAFF
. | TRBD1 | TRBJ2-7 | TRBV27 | TGTGCCAGCAGTTCGCCCCTCCGGGACAGAGGAACCGAGCAGTACTTC | CASSSPLRDRGTEQYF
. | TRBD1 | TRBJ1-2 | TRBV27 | TGTGCCAGCAGTCAAACTCAGGGGGCGATCTATGGCTACACCTTC | CASSQTQGAIYGYTF
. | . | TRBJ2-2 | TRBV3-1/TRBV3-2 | TGTGCCAGCAGCCAAGATCCAGGTTCGAACACCGGGGAGCTGTTTTTT | CASSQDPGSNTGELFF
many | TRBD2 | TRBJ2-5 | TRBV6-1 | TGTGCCAGCAGTGAAATTGCGGGGGGGCAAGAGACCCAGTACTTC | CASSEIAGGQETQYF
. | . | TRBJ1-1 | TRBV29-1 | TGCAGCGCCGCGGGGCTCGGCACTGAAGCTTTCTTT | CSAAGLGTEAFF
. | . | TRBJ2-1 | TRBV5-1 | TGCGCCAGCAGCTTCGCTAGCGACTCCTACAATGAGCAGTTCTTC | CASSFASDSYNEQFF
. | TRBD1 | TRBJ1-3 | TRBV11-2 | TGTGCCAGCAGCTCAGGACAGGGAACCTCTGGAAACACCATATATTTT | CASSSGQGTSGNTIYF
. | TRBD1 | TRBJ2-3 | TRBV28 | TGTGCCAGCAGTCTAACCTCGACAGGGGCTGTAGGTACGCAGTATTTT | CASSLTSTGAVGTQYF